The entry below describes one TCR beta chain. The antigen remains undetermined. Through a sample-barcoded 5' primer and a J-beta primer mix, a second PCR was run for roughly 6 to 11 cycles. TCRdb analysed the 5' RACE reads with MiXCR anew, one entry per CDR3 protein. In the table there are 1.4 million or so distinct CDR3 sequences, about 45% of which are singletons. This sample was taken from a study of blood T cells in healthy people across ages. General observations from the study: Whereas aged donors had fewer naive CD4+ cells, long-lived donors had more of them and higher diversity.

Source material: blood. The TCR sequence derives from a woman between 18 and 30 years old in good health.

The DNA for the CDR3 is TGTGCCAGCAGCCAAGATGAAGGGCGCGACGAGCAGTACTTC. This codes for CASSQDEGRDEQYF. This chain connects TRBV3-1 to TRBJ2-7, with unresolved D. Germline CDR1 and CDR2: LGHDT and YNNKEL (reference sequence). This CDR3 comprises 14 residues. Trimming took 0 bases from V and 5 from J, leaving 11 bases between them.